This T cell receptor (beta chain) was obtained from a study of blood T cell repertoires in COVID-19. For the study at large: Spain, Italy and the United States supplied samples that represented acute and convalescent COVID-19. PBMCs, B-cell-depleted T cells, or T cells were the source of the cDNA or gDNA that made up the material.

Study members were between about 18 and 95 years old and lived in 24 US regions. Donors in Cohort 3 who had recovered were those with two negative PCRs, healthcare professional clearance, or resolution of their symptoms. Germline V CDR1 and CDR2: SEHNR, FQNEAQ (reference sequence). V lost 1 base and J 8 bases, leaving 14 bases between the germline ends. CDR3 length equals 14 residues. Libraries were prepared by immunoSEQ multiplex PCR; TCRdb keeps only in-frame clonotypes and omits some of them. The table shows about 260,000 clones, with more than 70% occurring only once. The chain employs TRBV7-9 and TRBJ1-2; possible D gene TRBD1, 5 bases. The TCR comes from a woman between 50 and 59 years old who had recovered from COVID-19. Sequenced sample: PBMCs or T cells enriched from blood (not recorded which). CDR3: CASSLVIQGQGYTF. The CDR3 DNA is TGTGCCAGCAGCTTAGTAATCCAGGGTCAGGGCTACACCTTC.